This TCR beta chain is drawn from a study of radiotherapy plus CTLA-4 blockade in lung cancer. Method: immunoSEQ multiplex PCR; TCRdb's copy keeps in-frame clones and lacks some. The sample has around 90,000 clones; roughly four fifths are singletons. V lost 5 bases to trimming and J lost 5 bases; unmatched junction nucleotides: 8. The CDR3 contains 14 residues. Germline V gives CDR1 SGHVS, CDR2 FNYEAQ. The clonotype originates from a human donor with non-small cell lung cancer that progressed on radiotherapy plus ipilimumab. This sample comprised peripheral blood, obtained from a patient treated with radiotherapy plus ipilimumab. This chain links TRBV7-6 with TRBJ2-7; 8 positions match TRBD1. The CDR3 is CASSLRTGMDEQYF. CDR3 bases: TGTGCCAGCAGCCTCCGGACAGGGATGGACGAGCAGTACTTC.